This T cell receptor (beta chain) was recorded in a study of CD4 T cells in relation to SARS-CoV-2 and coronaviruses. Overall study context: Negative control cultures got HIV-1 Nef peptides or no peptide.

V was trimmed by 8 bases and J by 4 bases, leaving 9 bases between them. CDR3 length: 11 amino acids. Germline V gene lookup returns CDR1 MNHEY and CDR2 SVGAGI. Unexposed donor CD4+ T cells date from 2011-2018, before the COVID-19 pandemic. Isolation of CD4+ T cells took place after less than 11 days in culture. The assay was immunoSEQ multiplex PCR, and TCRdb's table has in-frame clones only and misses some. The profile covers about 23,000 clones, with around 78% appearing a single time and approximately 13% taken by the ten largest. Notes on this clone: The antigen is undetermined.

The chain couples TRBV6-5 to TRBJ2-7, with no clear D. The sequence came from a human donor in good health. The sequenced material came from CD4+ T cells from PBMCs, cultured in vitro. Here the CDR3 reads CASAQVYEQYF. The CDR3 region has the DNA TGTGCCAGCGCACAAGTATACGAGCAGTACTTC.